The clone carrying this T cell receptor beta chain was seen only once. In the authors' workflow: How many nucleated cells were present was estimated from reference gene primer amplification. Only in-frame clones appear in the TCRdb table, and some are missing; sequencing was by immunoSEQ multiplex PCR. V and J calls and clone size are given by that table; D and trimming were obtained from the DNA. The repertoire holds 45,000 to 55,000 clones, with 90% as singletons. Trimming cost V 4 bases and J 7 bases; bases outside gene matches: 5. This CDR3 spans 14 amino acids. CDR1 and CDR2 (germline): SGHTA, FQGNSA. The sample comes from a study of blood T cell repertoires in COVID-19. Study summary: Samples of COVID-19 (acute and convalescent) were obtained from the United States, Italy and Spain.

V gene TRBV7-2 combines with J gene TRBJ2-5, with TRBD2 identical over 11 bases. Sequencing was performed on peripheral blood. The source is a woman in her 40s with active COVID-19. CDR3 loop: CASSSGLADGTQYF. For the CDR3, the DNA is TGTGCCAGCAGCTCGGGACTAGCGGATGGGACCCAGTACTTC.